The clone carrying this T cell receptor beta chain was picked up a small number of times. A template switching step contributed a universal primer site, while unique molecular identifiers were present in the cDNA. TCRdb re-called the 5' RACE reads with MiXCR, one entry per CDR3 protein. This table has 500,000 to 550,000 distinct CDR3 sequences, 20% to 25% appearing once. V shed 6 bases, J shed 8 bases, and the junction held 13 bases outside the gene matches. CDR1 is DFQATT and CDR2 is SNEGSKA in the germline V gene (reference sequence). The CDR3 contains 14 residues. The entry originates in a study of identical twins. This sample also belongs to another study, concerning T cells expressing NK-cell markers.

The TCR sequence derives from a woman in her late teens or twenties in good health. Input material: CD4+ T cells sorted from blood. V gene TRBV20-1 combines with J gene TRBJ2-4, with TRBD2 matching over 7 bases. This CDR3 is CSATPRGREDIQYF. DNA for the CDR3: TGCAGTGCCACGCCCCGCGGGAGAGAGGACATTCAGTACTTC.